The next 29 T cell receptor beta chains were all read from a single sample in a study of OX40 agonist ivuxolimab in advanced cancers. Clones were sequenced by immunoSEQ multiplex PCR, and TCRdb holds only the in-frame ones, with some missing. The table includes tens of thousands of clones, about 95% detected once. Source: CD4+ or CD8+ T cells sorted from blood, taken in a trial of the OX40 agonist ivuxolimab. Every receptor here comes from an adult with an advanced solid tumor such as melanoma, head and neck, liver or kidney cancer.

V and J are TRBV5-6 and TRBJ2-7; unclear D gene. Germline V gene data show CDR1 as SGHDT and CDR2 as YYEEEE. This CDR3 comprises 13 residues. V dropped 4 bases and J dropped 2 bases, with 10 bases sitting between them. The CDR3 bases are TGTGCCAGCAGCCCGGGCCCTACCTACGAGCAGTACTTC. It codes for CASSPGPTYEQYF.

This clone has a handful of counts. The chain has TRBV4-3 and TRBJ2-7, with a possible D match to TRBD2 (6 bases). V lost 0 bases, J lost 3 bases, and 12 bases lay in between. CDR1 LGHNA and CDR2 YSLEER come from the germline V gene. This CDR3 region has 15 residues. The CDR3 loop is CASSQEQEGYYEQYF. The CDR3 nucleotides read TGCGCCAGCAGCCAAGAACAGGAGGGGTACTACGAGCAGTACTTC.

The V and J genes are TRBV2 and TRBJ2-1; 14 bases agree with TRBD2. The CDR3 extends over 17 amino acids. V trimming: 6 bases; J trimming: 6 bases; junction bases outside the gene matches: 10. The germline CDR1 and CDR2 sequences are SNHLY and FYNNEI. The CDR3 nucleotides are TGTGCCAGCAGGGCCCCTCGGACTAGCGGGGGGATCAATGAGCAGTTCTTC. It encodes CASRAPRTSGGINEQFF.

This chain uses TRBV9 with TRBJ2-3; D gene ambiguous. V was cut by 0 bases and J by 3 bases, with 5 bases left in between. The CDR3 contains 13 residues. The germline gives CDR1 SGDLS, CDR2 YYNGEE. CDR3 protein: CASSVARTDTQYF. The DNA for the CDR3 is TGTGCCAGCAGCGTAGCTAGGACAGATACGCAGTATTTT.

The chain has TRBV21-1 and TRBJ1-6. TRBV21-1 represents a pseudogene. The CDR3 has 13 amino acids. This chain's CDR3 is CASSKGSHWALHF. The CDR3 DNA reads as TGTGCCAGCAGCAAAGGGAGCCATTGGGCCCTCCACTTT.

V gene TRBV5-6 combines with J gene TRBJ2-1; 9 bases map to TRBD1. Germline V lookup: CDR1 SGHDT, CDR2 YYEEEE. This CDR3 spans 13 amino acids. With 1 base clipped from V and 16 bases from J, the junction kept 9 bases outside the gene matches. The CDR3 DNA is TGTGCCAGCAGCTTGACAGAGGGACAGGGTTTCTTCTTC. It is translated as CASSLTEGQGFFF.

The chain employs TRBV7-9 and TRBJ1-1, with 7 bases identical to TRBD1. The CDR3 has 15 amino acids. The V segment lost 2 bases and the J segment 2 bases; nucleotides outside the gene matches: 5. Germline-derived CDR1 and CDR2 are SEHNR and FQNEAQ (reference sequence). For the CDR3, the DNA is TGTGCCAGCAGCTTAACGACAGGGTTAAACACTGAAGCTTTCTTT. Translating gives CASSLTTGLNTEAFF.

This rearrangement joins TRBV6-6 to TRBJ1-5; D is unresolved. V gave up 6 bases and J gave up 4 bases, with 16 bases separating them. The CDR3 has 15 amino acids. CDR1 MNHNY and CDR2 SVGAGI come from the germline V gene (reference sequence). The CDR3: CASSTRPTGNQPQHF. CDR3 DNA sequence: TGTGCCAGCAGCACACGGCCCACCGGTAATCAGCCCCAGCATTTT.

This chain uses TRBV11-2 with TRBJ2-5; D perhaps matches TRBD2 (6 bases). Trimming removed 1 base from V and 4 bases from J, with 16 bases in between. CDR3 length: 16 amino acids. Germline loops: CDR1 SGHAT, CDR2 FQNNGV. Written as DNA, the CDR3 is TGTGCCAGCAGCTTAGCTGGGACCGGGGGACGAGAGACCCAGTACTTC. It codes for CASSLAGTGGRETQYF.

For the CDR3, the DNA is TGTGCCATTCCCCCACAGGTTGGGGAGTACTATGGCTACACCTTC. Its translation: CAIPPQVGEYYGYTF. This chain uses TRBV6-1 with TRBJ1-2, with a tentative D call TRBD1 (5 bases). This CDR3 contains 15 residues. V lost 10 bases and J lost 3, with 21 bases in between. Germline lookup yields CDR1 MNHNS and CDR2 SASEGT.

A note on this clone: One end of the junction varies from germline; a read error may be responsible. The chain uses TRBV4-1 and TRBJ2-7; D tentatively reads TRBD1 or TRBD2 (7 bases each). The CDR3 is 14 amino acids. Germline V gene data show CDR1 as MGHRA and CDR2 as YSYEKL. CDR3 in DNA: TGCGCCAGCAGTCAAGCGGGACAGTCCTACGAGCAGTACTTC. Protein sequence: CASSQAGQSYEQYF.

This chain links TRBV18 with TRBJ2-7, with 9 bases that match TRBD2. Germline assignment: CDR1 KGHSH and CDR2 LQKENI. CDR3 length: 14 amino acids. V lost 5 bases, J lost 2 bases, and 4 bases stayed unmatched. CDR3: CASSRLAAAYEQYF. CDR3 coding DNA: TGTGCCAGCTCAAGACTAGCGGCGGCCTACGAGCAGTACTTC.

The V and J genes are TRBV25-1 and TRBJ2-2; 9 nucleotides match TRBD1. The CDR3 runs to 18 residues. With V trimmed by 3 bases and J by 5 bases, 13 bases remained unmatched. Germline V gene data show CDR1 as MGHDK and CDR2 as SYGVNS. DNA of the CDR3: TGTGCCAGCAGTGAGCCCGGGACAGGGTCGGTAGGGACCGGGGAGCTGTTTTTT. It is translated as CASSEPGTGSVGTGELFF.

V is TRBV4-2 and J is TRBJ1-3, with D uncertain. The V end lost 2 bases, the J end lost 8 bases, and 4 bases lay between the germline ends. The CDR3 contains 11 residues. Germline loops: CDR1 LGHNA, CDR2 YNFKEQ. The CDR3, as DNA: TGTGCCAGCAGCCAAACGGACACCATATATTTT. Protein: CASSQTDTIYF.

CDR3 bases: TGTGCCAGCAGCCTGGGACAGGGGACTCTTGGCTACACCTTC. Protein product: CASSLGQGTLGYTF. The chain combines TRBV7-8 with TRBJ1-2; 10 bases agree with TRBD1. From germline, CDR1 is SGHVS and CDR2 FQNEAQ. V shed 5 bases, J shed 7 bases, and the junction held 7 bases outside the gene matches. The CDR3 is 14 residues long.

The J gene is TRBJ2-3, the V gene TRBV27; D may be TRBD1 or TRBD2 (5 bases each). This CDR3 has 14 amino acids. V was shortened by 9 bases and J by 4 bases, with 17 bases between the two germline ends. Germline loops: CDR1 MNHEY, CDR2 SMNVEV (reference sequence). The CDR3 spells CASAGRDEADTQYF. CDR3 coding DNA: TGTGCCAGTGCGGGCAGGGATGAGGCAGATACGCAGTATTTT.

The V call is TRBV4-1, the J call TRBJ2-7; possible D gene TRBD1, 5 bases. V lost 3 bases to trimming and J lost 2 bases, with 14 bases between them. Germline assignment: CDR1 MGHRA and CDR2 YSYEKL. The CDR3 runs 15 residues. CDR3 protein: CASSHQRDSPYEQYF. The CDR3 DNA sequence: TGCGCCAGCAGCCACCAAAGAGACAGCCCCTACGAGCAGTACTTC.

The J gene is TRBJ2-7, the V gene TRBV6-1; 10 nucleotides match TRBD1. Losses at the gene ends were 8 bases for V and 1 base for J; bases not matched to a gene: 5. The CDR3 sequence is 14 residues long. Germline CDR1 reads MNHNS; CDR2 reads SASEGT. The CDR3 DNA reads as TGTGCCAGCCCGGGACAGGGGCCGTCCTACGAGCAGTACTTC. Its protein product is CASPGQGPSYEQYF.

The rearrangement uses TRBV29-1 and TRBJ2-4; the D gene could be TRBD1 or TRBD2 (5 bases each). The CDR3 totals 13 residues. Germline CDR1 and CDR2: SQVTM and ANQGSEA. V lost 0 bases and J 5 bases, leaving 8 bases between the germline ends. In DNA form, the CDR3 reads TGCAGCGTTGAAGAGAGGGACGAAAACATTCAGTACTTC. Its protein product is CSVEERDENIQYF. Supplemented by reference TRBV29-1 and TRBJ2-4, the full variable domain reads SAVISQKPSRDICQRGTSLTIQCQVDSQVTMMFWYRQQPGQSLTLIATANQGSEATYESGFVIDKFPISRPNLTFSTLTVSNMSPEDSSIYLCSVEERDENIQYFGAGTRLSVL.

This chain uses TRBV7-7 with TRBJ2-1; D ambiguous. Trimming stripped 1 base from V and 5 bases from J, with 9 bases between. This CDR3 comprises 14 residues. Germline CDR1 is SSHAT and CDR2 is FNYEAQ (reference sequence). CDR3 coding DNA: TGTGCCAGCAGCTTAGGGGTCGGTCACAATGAGCAGTTCTTC. Its protein product is CASSLGVGHNEQFF.

The chain carries TRBV27 and TRBJ1-4; no definite D call. V lost 4 bases to trimming and J lost 0 bases, with 12 bases between them. CDR1 is MNHEY, CDR2 SMNVEV, per germline (reference sequence). This CDR3 spans 16 amino acids. The CDR3 nucleotides are TGTGCCAGCAGTTATGTCGGGTTTGCAACTAATGAAAAACTGTTTTTT. Protein: CASSYVGFATNEKLFF.

The V gene is TRBV27, the J gene TRBJ1-5; tentatively, D is TRBD1 (6 bases). Germline V CDR1 and CDR2: MNHEY, SMNVEV (reference sequence). CDR3 length equals 14 residues. V lost 6 bases and J 6 bases, leaving 15 bases between the germline ends. CDR3 protein: CASRSDTGSQPQHF. CDR3 in DNA: TGTGCCAGCAGGTCGGATACAGGGAGTCAGCCCCAGCATTTT.

The V gene is TRBV4-1, the J gene TRBJ2-1, with D perhaps TRBD1 or TRBD2 (5 bases each). Germline CDR1 reads MGHRA; CDR2 reads YSYEKL. The CDR3 runs 14 residues. Trimming cost V 8 bases and J 0 bases, with 11 bases left between them. The CDR3: CASSGTDSYNEQFF. CDR3 sequence (DNA): TGCGCCAGCTCCGGGACGGACTCCTACAATGAGCAGTTCTTC.

The rearrangement joins TRBV4-3 to TRBJ2-5, with a possible D match to TRBD2 (5 bases). Trimming took 4 bases from V and 5 from J, leaving 14 bases between them. Per germline, CDR1 LGHNA and CDR2 YSLEER. CDR3 length equals 14 residues. As DNA, the CDR3 is TGCGCCAGCAGCCCGTCAGTAGCGAGTGAGACCCAGTACTTC. This sequence encodes CASSPSVASETQYF.

This clone appeared a single time. One end of the junction does not line up with germline, which may come from a read error. V usage is TRBV4-2 and J usage is TRBJ2-5; perhaps TRBD2 as D (6 bases). The CDR3 is made up of 15 amino acids. Germline CDR1 and CDR2: LGHNA and YNFKEQ. The CDR3 reads CASTQGPGVTETQYF. DNA for the CDR3: TGTGCCAGCACCCAAGGACCGGGGGTAACGGAGACCCAGTACTTC.

This clone was recorded only once. The V and J genes are TRBV10-3 and TRBJ1-2, with TRBD1 as a possible D gene (6 bases). Germline CDR1 reads ENHRY; CDR2 reads SYGVKD. This CDR3 is built from 12 residues. V was clipped by 3 bases and J by 4 bases, with 6 bases between them. CDR3: CAISEGGYGYTF. The CDR3 DNA reads as TGTGCCATCAGTGAAGGGGGCTATGGCTACACCTTC.

V gene TRBV9 combines with J gene TRBJ2-6; D gene unclear. Deletions cut 4 bases from V and 0 bases from J, with 2 bases between. The V gene's germline CDR1 is SGDLS and CDR2 YYNGEE. CDR3 size: 13 residues. CDR3 DNA sequence: TGTGCCAGCAGCACCTCTGGGGCCAACGTCCTGACTTTC. Amino acids: CASSTSGANVLTF.

V is TRBV6-6 and J is TRBJ1-2; 9 bases fit TRBD1. The CDR3 consists of 13 residues. The trim removed 10 bases at V and 6 bases at J, leaving 9 bases unmatched. Germline V lookup: CDR1 MNHNY, CDR2 SVGAGI (reference sequence). The CDR3 DNA reads TGTGCCACTTCAAGGGACAGGGAGGATGGCTACACCTTC. It specifies CATSRDREDGYTF.

This chain connects TRBV7-9 to TRBJ2-7; TRBD1 aligns across 7 bases. Losses at the gene ends were 5 bases for V and 1 base for J; bases not matched to a gene: 5. This CDR3 is 14 amino acids long. The germline CDR1 and CDR2 sequences are SEHNR and FQNEAQ (reference sequence). As DNA, the CDR3 is TGTGCCAGCAGCGACAGGGACCAATCCTACGAGCAGTACTTC. This sequence encodes CASSDRDQSYEQYF.